These 18 T cell receptor beta chains were sequenced from one sample in a study of human T cells and chemical hapten exposure. From the RACE reads, TCRdb called clonotypes with MiXCR, one entry per CDR3 protein. This table has fewer than 90,000 distinct CDR3 sequences, about 6.3% appearing once. Time point denoted: patch test 2, 6 weeks after DPC sensitization. As for treatment: therapeutic diphenylcyclopropenone sensitization with weekly scalp DPC. The starting material was whole blood, obtained in connection with sensitization to the hapten diphenylcyclopropenone (DPC). The receptors stem from a young woman with alopecia areata. Some clones in this sample may be carry-over from other donors' samples.

This clonotype was found many times. The V call is TRBV2, the J call TRBJ1-4; D unresolved. Germline V gene lookup returns CDR1 SNHLY and CDR2 FYNNEI. V was cut by 7 bases and J by 11 bases, with 20 bases left in between. This CDR3 spans 14 amino acids. CDR3 coding DNA: TGTGCCAGCATTCTAGACACCCCAGGTCGGAAACTGTTTTTT. This gives the protein CASILDTPGRKLFF.

There are a few counts of this clonotype. The genes are TRBV29-1 and TRBJ1-4; 9 bases match TRBD1. CDR3 size: 14 residues. The germline V gene encodes CDR1 SQVTM and CDR2 ANQGSEA. V shed 6 bases and J 7 bases; nucleotides not matched to a gene: 9. The DNA of the CDR3 is TGCAGCGTGTACCCGGGACAGGGACTTGAAAAACTGTTTTTT. It encodes CSVYPGQGLEKLFF.

The CDR3 nucleotides read TGTGCCAGCAGTTTTGGGACTAGGGACTACTTC. Residues: CASSFGTRDYF. V usage is TRBV28 and J usage is TRBJ2-4, with 8 positions matching TRBD2. The CDR3 is 11 amino acids. Germline V gene data show CDR1 as MDHEN and CDR2 as SYDVKM. V gave up 3 bases and J gave up 16 bases; unmatched junction bases: 5.

The table lists this clonotype with many counts. The junction and the germline gene differ at one end; a read error may be behind it. J is TRBJ2-4 and V is TRBV27; possibly TRBD2 for D (6 bases). Germline CDR1 and CDR2: MNHEY and SMNVEV (reference sequence). The CDR3 runs 14 residues. The CDR3 region has the DNA TGTGCCAGCAGTTTACTCTTACCGGGGGAAAAGTTGTATTTC. Translation gives CASSLLLPGEKLYF.

This clonotype was counted ten times or more. The rearrangement uses TRBV6-1 and TRBJ2-1; D gene uncertain. V was cut by 1 base and J by 4 bases, with 14 bases left in between. CDR1 is MNHNS and CDR2 is SASEGT in the germline V gene. The CDR3 extends over 16 amino acids. This chain's CDR3 is CASSEESDLIYNEQFF. CDR3 DNA: TGTGCCAGCAGTGAAGAATCCGACCTAATTTACAATGAGCAGTTCTTC.

This clonotype turned up a few times. The gene calls are TRBV11-1 and TRBJ1-1; D unresolved. The CDR3 totals 14 residues. Trimming took off 0 bases at V and 7 bases at J, with 12 bases between the two ends. Germline CDR1 and CDR2: SGHAT and FQDESV (reference sequence). CDR3 nucleotides: TGTGCCAGCAGCTTAGCCCTATACGACCGTGAAGCTTTCTTT. Translation gives CASSLALYDREAFF.

This clonotype has more than one count but fewer than ten. The V and J genes are TRBV7-3 and TRBJ2-3; 11 bases fit TRBD2. Unmatched junction bases numbered 3, after V lost 2 bases and J lost 5 bases. CDR1 is SGHTA, CDR2 FQGTGA, per germline. The length of the CDR3 is 15 residues. DNA of the CDR3: TGTGCCAGCAGCTTACGGGGGACTAGCGGAGATACGCAGTATTTT. This codes for CASSLRGTSGDTQYF.

The J gene is TRBJ1-2, the V gene TRBV19; tentative D call: TRBD1 (6 bases). Germline-derived CDR1 and CDR2 are LNHDA and SQIVND (reference sequence). The CDR3 extends over 13 amino acids. The V end was cut by 6 bases, the J end by 4 bases, with 12 bases between. Written as DNA, the CDR3 is TGTGCCAGTAGGGGGGGGCCCGGCTATGGCTACACCTTC. Its translation: CASRGGPGYGYTF.

The table lists this clonotype with many counts. The rearrangement joins TRBV7-2 to TRBJ1-5; D is ambiguous. Germline-derived CDR1 and CDR2 are SGHTA and FQGNSA. The CDR3 has 15 amino acids. The V and J ends lost 1 base and 6 bases respectively, with 13 bases between them. CDR3 loop: CASSLVHGVGQPQHF. The DNA of the CDR3 is TGTGCCAGCAGCTTAGTTCACGGGGTTGGTCAGCCCCAGCATTTT.

This clonotype appeared many times. The chain joins TRBV27 to TRBJ2-7; 9 nucleotides align to TRBD1. The CDR3 covers 16 residues. V lost 0 bases to trimming and J lost 5 bases; unmatched junction nucleotides: 8. Germline V lookup: CDR1 MNHEY, CDR2 SMNVEV (reference sequence). The CDR3 region is CASSLSFRDRENEQYF. The CDR3 DNA follows: TGTGCCAGCAGTTTATCTTTTCGGGACAGGGAGAACGAGCAGTACTTC.

This clonotype was seen only a few times. Germline and junction disagree at one end, which may indicate a read error. This rearrangement joins TRBV6-4 to TRBJ2-3, with 9 bases matching TRBD2. Germline assignment: CDR1 MRHNA and CDR2 SNTAGT. CDR3 length: 13 residues. The CDR3 is CASSDSPAGGLNF. The CDR3 DNA reads TGTGCCAGCAGTGACTCGCCAGCGGGGGGTCTGAATTTT.

This clonotype was picked up a small number of times. The chain couples TRBV20-1 to TRBJ2-2, with TRBD2 matching over 7 bases. J was trimmed by 5 bases and V by 0 bases; bases with no gene match: 9. Germline CDR1 and CDR2: DFQATT and SNEGSKA (reference sequence). The CDR3 runs 16 residues. CDR3 DNA sequence: TGCAGTGCTAGAGATTGGGGGAGGGGAGAGACCGGGGAGCTGTTTTTT. Its protein is CSARDWGRGETGELFF.

This clonotype was seen ten or more times. This chain uses TRBV20-1 with TRBJ2-3, with TRBD2 as a possible D gene (6 bases). Per the germline V gene, CDR1 is DFQATT and CDR2 is SNEGSKA (reference sequence). Trimming shortened V by 3 bases and J by 1 base, and 11 bases separated the two germline ends. The CDR3 runs to 14 residues. The CDR3 region has the DNA TGCAGTGCTAGCCGGGAGATCGGCACAGATACGCAGTATTTT. Its protein product is CSASREIGTDTQYF.

In its sample, this clonotype was seen a few times. The rearrangement joins TRBV10-3 to TRBJ1-2; tentative D call: TRBD1 (5 bases). The CDR3 is 18 residues long. V dropped 5 bases and J dropped 2 bases, with 24 bases sitting between them. Germline CDR1 reads ENHRY; CDR2 reads SYGVKD. The DNA for the CDR3 is TGTGCCATCAGTACCGAAACACCAAGACAGAATCAGAACTATGGCTACACCTTC. Amino acid sequence: CAISTETPRQNQNYGYTF.

V is TRBV29-1 and J is TRBJ1-1; 7 bases are a match to TRBD1. V shed 6 bases, J shed 10 bases, and the junction held 8 bases outside the gene matches. CDR3 length equals 11 residues. CDR1 and CDR2 (germline): SQVTM, ANQGSEA. CDR3 protein: CSVLRGILAFF. The CDR3 DNA follows: TGCAGCGTGCTCAGGGGGATACTAGCTTTCTTT.

In its sample, this clonotype was seen many times. The rearrangement joins TRBV10-3 to TRBJ1-2; 8 bases align to TRBD1. Germline CDR1 and CDR2: ENHRY and SYGVKD. The V and J ends lost 7 bases and 0 bases, in that order; junction bases with no gene match: 13. The CDR3 is 17 residues long. The CDR3 reads CAINWGTGDQANYGYTF. The CDR3 nucleotides are TGTGCCATCAATTGGGGGACAGGAGATCAAGCTAACTATGGCTACACCTTC.

This clonotype was found many times. CDR3: CASSSQGRTDTQYF. CDR3 sequence (DNA): TGTGCCAGCAGTTCGCAGGGACGCACAGATACGCAGTATTTT. V is TRBV12-3 or TRBV12-4 and J is TRBJ2-3, with D possibly called TRBD1 or TRBD2 (5 bases each). The CDR3 runs to 14 residues. V lost 4 bases to trimming and J lost 1 base, with 9 bases between them.

A remark on this clonotype: A junction end diverges from the germline sequence, so it may reflect a read error. This chain links TRBV9 with TRBJ1-2; the D is unclear. The CDR3 loop spans 12 amino acids. CDR1 and CDR2 (germline): SGDLS, YYNGEE. This CDR3 is CASSEGEHGYNF. For the CDR3, the DNA is TGTGCCAGCAGCGAGGGAGAGCATGGCTACAACTTC.